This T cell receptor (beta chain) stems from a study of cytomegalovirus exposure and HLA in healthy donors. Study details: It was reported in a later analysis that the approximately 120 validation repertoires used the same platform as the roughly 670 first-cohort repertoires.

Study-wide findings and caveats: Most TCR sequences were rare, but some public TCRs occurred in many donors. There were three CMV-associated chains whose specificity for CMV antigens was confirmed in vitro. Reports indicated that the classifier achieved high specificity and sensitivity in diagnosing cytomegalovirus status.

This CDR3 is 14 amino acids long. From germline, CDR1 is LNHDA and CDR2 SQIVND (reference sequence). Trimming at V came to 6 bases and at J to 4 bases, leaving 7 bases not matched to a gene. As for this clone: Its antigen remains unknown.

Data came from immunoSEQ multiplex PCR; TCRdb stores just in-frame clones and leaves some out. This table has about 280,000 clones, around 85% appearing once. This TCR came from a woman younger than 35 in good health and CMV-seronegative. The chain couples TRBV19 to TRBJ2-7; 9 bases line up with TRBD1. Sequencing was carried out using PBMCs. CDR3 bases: TGTGCCAGTAGCTTAAGGGGGACAGGGTACGAGCAGTACTTC. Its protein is CASSLRGTGYEQYF. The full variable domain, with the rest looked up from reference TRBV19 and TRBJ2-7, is DGGITQSPKYLFRKEGQNVTLSCEQNLNHDAMYWYRQDPGQGLRLIYYSQIVNDFQKGDIAEGYSVSREKKESFPLTVTSAQKNPTAFYLCASSLRGTGYEQYFGPGTRLTVT.